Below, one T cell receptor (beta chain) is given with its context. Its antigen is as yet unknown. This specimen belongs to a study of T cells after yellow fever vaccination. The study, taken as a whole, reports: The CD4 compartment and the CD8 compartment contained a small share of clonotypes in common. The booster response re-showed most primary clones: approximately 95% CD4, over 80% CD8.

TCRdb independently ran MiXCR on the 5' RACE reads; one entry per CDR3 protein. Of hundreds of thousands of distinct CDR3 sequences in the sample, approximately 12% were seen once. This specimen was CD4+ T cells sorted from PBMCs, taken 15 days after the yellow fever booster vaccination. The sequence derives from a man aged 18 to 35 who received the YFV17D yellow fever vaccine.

The chain's CDR3 is CASSSGSRTDTQYF. The CDR3 bases are TGTGCCAGCAGCTCCGGTTCCCGCACAGATACGCAGTATTTT. The rearrangement joins TRBV7-3 to TRBJ2-3; no reliable D call. The V end was cut by 4 bases, the J end by 1 base, with 9 bases between. Germline-derived CDR1 and CDR2 are SGHTA and FQGTGA. This CDR3 region has 14 residues. Supplemented by reference TRBV7-3 and TRBJ2-3, the full variable domain reads GAGVSQTPSNKVTEKGKYVELRCDPISGHTALYWYRQSLGQGPEFLIYFQGTGAADDSGLPNDRFFAVRPEGSVSTLKIQRTERGDSAVYLCASSSGSRTDTQYFGPGTRLTVL.